This T cell receptor (beta chain) was observed in a study of T cells in localized non-small cell lung cancer. V lost 1 base to trimming and J lost 2 bases, with 18 bases between them. Germline V gene lookup returns CDR1 SQVTM and CDR2 ANQGSEA. This CDR3 spans 17 amino acids. The method was immunoSEQ multiplex PCR; TCRdb's version includes in-frame clones alone and lacks a portion of them. The table has roughly 30,000 clones, around 92% seen once. This clone has only a few counts. The starting material was peripheral blood mononuclear cells, obtained before any cancer treatment. The sequence came from a woman aged 35 to 70 with stage III lung adenocarcinoma. The V gene is TRBV29-1, the J gene TRBJ2-1; TRBD1 is a possible D gene (6 bases). The CDR3 DNA reads as TGCAGCGTTGAAGGTAGAGAGGGACAAAGCACCTACAATGAGCAGTTCTTC. Its translation is CSVEGREGQSTYNEQFF.